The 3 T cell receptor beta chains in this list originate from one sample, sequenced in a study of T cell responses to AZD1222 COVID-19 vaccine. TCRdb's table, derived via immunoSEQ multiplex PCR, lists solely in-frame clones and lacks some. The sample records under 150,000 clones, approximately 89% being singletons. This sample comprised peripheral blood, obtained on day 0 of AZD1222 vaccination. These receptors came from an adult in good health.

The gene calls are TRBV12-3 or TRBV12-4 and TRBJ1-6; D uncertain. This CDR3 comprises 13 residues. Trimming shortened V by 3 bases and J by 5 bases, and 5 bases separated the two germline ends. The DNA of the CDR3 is TGTGCCAGCAGTTTCCTAGATAATTCACCCCTCCACTTT. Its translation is CASSFLDNSPLHF.

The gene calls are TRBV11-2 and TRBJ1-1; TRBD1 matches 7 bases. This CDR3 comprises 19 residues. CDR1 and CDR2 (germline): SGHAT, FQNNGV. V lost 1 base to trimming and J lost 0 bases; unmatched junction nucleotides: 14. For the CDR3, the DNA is TGTGCCAGCAGCTTAGGGGGACAGCCCAGGAGGGTCATGAACACTGAAGCTTTCTTT. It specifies CASSLGGQPRRVMNTEAFF.

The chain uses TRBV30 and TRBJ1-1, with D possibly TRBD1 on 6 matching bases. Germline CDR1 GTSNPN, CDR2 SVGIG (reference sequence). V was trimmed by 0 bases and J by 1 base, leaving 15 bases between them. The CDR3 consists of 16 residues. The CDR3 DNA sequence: TGTGCCTGGAGTGTACAGGGACCTTCTACGAACACTGAAGCTTTCTTT. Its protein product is CAWSVQGPSTNTEAFF.